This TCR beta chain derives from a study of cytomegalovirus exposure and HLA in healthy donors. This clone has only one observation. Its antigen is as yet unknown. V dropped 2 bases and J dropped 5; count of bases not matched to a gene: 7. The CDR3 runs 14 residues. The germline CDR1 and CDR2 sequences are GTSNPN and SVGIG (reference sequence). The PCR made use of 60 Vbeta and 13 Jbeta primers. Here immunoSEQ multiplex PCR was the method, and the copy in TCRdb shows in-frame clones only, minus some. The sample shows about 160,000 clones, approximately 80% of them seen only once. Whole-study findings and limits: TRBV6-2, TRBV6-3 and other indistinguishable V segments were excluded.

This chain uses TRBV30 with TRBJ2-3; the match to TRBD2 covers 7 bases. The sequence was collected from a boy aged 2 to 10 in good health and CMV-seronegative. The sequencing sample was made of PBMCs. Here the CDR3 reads CAWSPSGGGDTQYF. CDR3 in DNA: TGTGCCTGGAGTCCCAGTGGGGGGGGAGATACGCAGTATTTT.